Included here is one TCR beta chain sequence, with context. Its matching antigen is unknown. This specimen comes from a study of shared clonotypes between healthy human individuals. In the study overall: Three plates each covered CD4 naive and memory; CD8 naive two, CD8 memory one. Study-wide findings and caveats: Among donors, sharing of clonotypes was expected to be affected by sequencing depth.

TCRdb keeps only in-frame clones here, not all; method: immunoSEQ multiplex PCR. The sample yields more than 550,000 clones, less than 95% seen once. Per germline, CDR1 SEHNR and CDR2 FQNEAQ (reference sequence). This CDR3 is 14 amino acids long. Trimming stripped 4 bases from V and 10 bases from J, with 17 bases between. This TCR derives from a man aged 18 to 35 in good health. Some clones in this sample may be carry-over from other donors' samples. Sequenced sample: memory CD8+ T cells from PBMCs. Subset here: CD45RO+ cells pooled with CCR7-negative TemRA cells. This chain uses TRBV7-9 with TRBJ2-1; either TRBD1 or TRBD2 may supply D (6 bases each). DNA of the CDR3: TGTGCCAGCAGCTCCTCGGGGGCGATAGGAGAGCAGTTCTTC. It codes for CASSSSGAIGEQFF.